This T cell receptor beta chain emerged from a study of T cells in Graves' hyperthyroidism and ophthalmopathy. General study points: Ophthalmopathy was distinguished from stable hyperthyroidism by 13 V-J signatures. The model made its ophthalmopathy prediction, and onset followed a median around six months later.

Germline-derived CDR1 and CDR2 are SEHNR and FQNEAQ (reference sequence). The CDR3 is 13 amino acids. V gave up 5 bases and J gave up 10 bases, with 14 bases separating them. Clinical symptoms, serum thyroxine, TRAb, thyroid ultrasound and orbital computed tomography informed diagnoses. As concerns this clonotype: As yet, its antigen is unknown.

TCR beta CDR3 sequences were amplified from RNA transcripts. TCR CDR3 regions were first amplified by RT-PCR with HTBI primers. TCRdb re-analysed the multiplex PCR reads in MiXCR, keeping a single row per CDR3 protein. The repertoire includes about 500,000 distinct CDR3 sequences, 40% to 50% of them detected once, and 44% sits in the top ten. The J gene is TRBJ1-4, the V gene TRBV7-9; no clear D gene. Source material: peripheral blood or thyroid tissue (not recorded which). This TCR came from an adult woman with Graves' disease, either hyperthyroidism or ophthalmopathy (not recorded which). CDR3 bases: TGTGCCAGCAGCCGAGGGTACTCTGGAAAACTGTTTTTT. It is translated as CASSRGYSGKLFF.